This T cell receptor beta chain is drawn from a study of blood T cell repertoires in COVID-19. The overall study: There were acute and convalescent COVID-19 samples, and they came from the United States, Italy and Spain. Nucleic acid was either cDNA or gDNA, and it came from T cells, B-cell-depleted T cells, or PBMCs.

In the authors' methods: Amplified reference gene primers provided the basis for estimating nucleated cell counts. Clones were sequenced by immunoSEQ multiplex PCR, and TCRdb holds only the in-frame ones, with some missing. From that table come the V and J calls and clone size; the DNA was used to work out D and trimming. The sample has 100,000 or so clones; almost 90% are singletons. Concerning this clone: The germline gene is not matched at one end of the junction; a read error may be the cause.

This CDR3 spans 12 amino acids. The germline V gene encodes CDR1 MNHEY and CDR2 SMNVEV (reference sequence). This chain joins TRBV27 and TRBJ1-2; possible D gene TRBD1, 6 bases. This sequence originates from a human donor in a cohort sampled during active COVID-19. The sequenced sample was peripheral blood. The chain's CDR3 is CASSSPGTPNFF. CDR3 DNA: TGTGCCAGCAGTAGCCCCGGGACACCTAACTTCTTC.